The entry that follows covers one T cell receptor beta chain sequence. This sample was included in a study of somatic mutations in cytotoxic T cells in rheumatoid arthritis. V shed 3 bases, J shed 5 bases, and the junction held 5 bases outside the gene matches. The CDR3 spans 15 residues. CDR1 and CDR2 from the germline V gene are MNHEY and SVGAGI. Data came from immunoSEQ multiplex PCR; TCRdb stores just in-frame clones and leaves some out. Among 15,000 to 20,000 clones, over 70% were seen once, and the ten largest hold about 11%. This receptor was taken from a woman aged 45-65 years in good health. Sequenced sample: CD8+ T cells sorted from blood. This chain links TRBV6-5 with TRBJ2-1; 9 bases fit TRBD1. The CDR3 DNA reads TGTGCCAGCAGTTATGGACAGGGGTCCAACAATGAGCAGTTCTTC. Amino acids: CASSYGQGSNNEQFF.